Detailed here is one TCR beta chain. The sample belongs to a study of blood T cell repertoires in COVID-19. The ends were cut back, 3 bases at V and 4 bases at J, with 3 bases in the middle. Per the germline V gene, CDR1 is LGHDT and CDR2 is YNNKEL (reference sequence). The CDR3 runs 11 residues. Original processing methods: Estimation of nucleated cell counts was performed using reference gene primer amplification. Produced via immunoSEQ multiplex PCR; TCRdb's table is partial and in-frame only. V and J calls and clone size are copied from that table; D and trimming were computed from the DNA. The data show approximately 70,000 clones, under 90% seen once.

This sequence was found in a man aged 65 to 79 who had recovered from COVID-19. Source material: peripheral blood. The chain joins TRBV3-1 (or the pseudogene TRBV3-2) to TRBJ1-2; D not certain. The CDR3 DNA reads TGTGCCAGCAGCCACGGCTATGGCTACACCTTC. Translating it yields CASSHGYGYTF.